The present T cell receptor (beta chain) was sequenced within a study of early T cells in non-severe SARS-CoV-2 infection (dated by TCRdb to the early 2020s). Background for the entire study: TCR sequencing used bulk RNA from unsorted whole blood, so alpha and beta chains could not be paired. Broad study findings and their caveats: Matching against VDJdb was skewed toward anti-spike CD8 responses, likely underestimated virus-specific expansions, and missed private and CD4 specificities.

Set within a cohort of healthcare workers in London, UK, this nested case-control study involved weekly PCR testing of nasopharyngeal swabs along with blood sampling. Healthcare workers were enrolled in the week of the UK lockdown, from 23 to 31 March 2020, and were followed every week for up to roughly 16 weeks. Many counts were recorded for this clonotype. No antigen is known for it. Per-nucleotide qualities are absent, and no much larger clonotype sits a single base away. Relative to germline, V is 6 bases shorter and J is 0 bases shorter, with 18 bases between their ends. Measured from the cysteine to the phenylalanine, the CDR3 is 17 residues long. Left in the record is the CDR3 DNA by itself, 51 bases read in frame from the first base. CDR1 and CDR2, looked up from the germline V gene, are SNHLY and FYNNEI. The library was made by 5' RACE. TCRdb names NextSeq 500 as the instrument used. Unique molecular identifiers were attached to individual cDNA molecules in the TCR library protocol so that sequencing error and PCR bias could be corrected. Both TCR alpha and beta chains were sequenced, and tight co-correlation was observed between alpha and beta sequence abundances in each sample. As for how the authors treated the data: Decombinator V4 was used to perform V gene, J gene and CDR3 annotation of TCR sequences. TCRs were defined as expanded if a significant change between any two time points was detected under a Poisson model with p below 0.0001. TCR abundances were normalised to the total number of TCRs sequenced in each sample and reported as counts per million. TRAV1-2 paired with TRAJ12, TRAJ20 or TRAJ33 defined MAIT TCRs, while TRAV10 paired with TRAJ18 defined iNKT TCRs. VDJdb, accessed on 1 November 2021, was searched for TCRs annotated for CMV, EBV and SARS-CoV-2, and TCRs annotated for more than one antigen were excluded. The public reads were reprocessed in TCRdb via fastp at Q25 and MiXCR, keeping in-frame beta chains. Each CDR3 protein appears once, grouped with its most common genes and DNA. TCRdb's processing, not the authors', yielded these V and J calls. The sample profile shows tens of thousands of distinct CDR3 sequences; around 10% of them were found once. About 16% of the sample rests with the top ten.

The TCR originated in an adult who was a healthcare worker with PCR-confirmed SARS-CoV-2 infection or an uninfected control (not recorded which). The rearrangement combines TRBV2 with TRBJ2-1, with a tentative D gene TRBD1 over 5 matching bases. The specimen was whole blood. The nucleotide sequence is TGTGCCAGCAGAAGAATGGGAACAGGAGTCTCCTACAATGAGCAGTTCTTC. The translation is CASRRMGTGVSYNEQFF.